The 10 T cell receptor beta chains given below trace back to one sample, sequenced in a study of T cell repertoires in cytomegalovirus infection. The antigens for these receptors are not known. TCRdb re-called the reads with MiXCR, one entry per CDR3 protein. The table lists tens of thousands of distinct CDR3 sequences, 45% to 55% of them singletons. The source material was CD8+ T cells from cultured PBMCs, sampled from culture after CMV antigen stimulation. The source is a human donor in good health (CMV status not recorded). Some clones in this sample may be carry-over from other donors' samples.

This clonotype was seen at least ten times. The chain uses TRBV7-8 and TRBJ2-1; TRBD2 agrees at 8 bases. CDR3 length: 16 residues. The V gene's germline CDR1 is SGHVS and CDR2 FQNEAQ. V lost 5 bases to trimming and J lost 1 base; unmatched junction nucleotides: 7. CDR3 in amino acids: CASSPPAGGSYNEQFF. CDR3 DNA: TGTGCCAGCAGCCCTCCCGCGGGAGGTTCCTACAATGAGCAGTTCTTC.

The genes are TRBV4-1 and TRBJ2-7, with D uncertain. V was clipped by 1 base and J by 5 bases, with 12 bases between them. Germline V gene lookup returns CDR1 MGHRA and CDR2 YSYEKL. The CDR3 extends over 14 amino acids. The CDR3 is CASSQGSGFHEQYF. CDR3 coding DNA: TGCGCCAGCAGCCAAGGCTCGGGTTTCCACGAGCAGTACTTC.

This clonotype was detected once. The genes are TRBV15 and TRBJ2-3, with D hard to call. The CDR3 is 16 amino acids. CDR1 is LNHNV and CDR2 is YYDKDF in the germline V gene (reference sequence). Deletions cut 4 bases from V and 2 bases from J, with 16 bases between. The CDR3 spells CATSIQHSYPTDTQYF. CDR3 bases: TGTGCCACCAGCATACAACACTCGTACCCCACAGATACGCAGTATTTT.

This clonotype was picked up one time. The chain couples TRBV7-8 to TRBJ2-3, with 7 bases that match TRBD2. The CDR3 loop spans 15 amino acids. Germline-derived CDR1 and CDR2 are SGHVS and FQNEAQ. The V segment lost 1 base and the J segment 6 bases; nucleotides outside the gene matches: 7. The CDR3 region is CASSLVTGRGDTQYF. The CDR3 DNA reads TGTGCCAGCAGCTTAGTGACGGGGCGGGGGGATACGCAGTATTTT.

The chain links TRBV28 to TRBJ2-5; 9 bases are a match to TRBD1. This CDR3 comprises 15 residues. CDR1 is MDHEN and CDR2 is SYDVKM in the germline V gene. The J segment lost 2 bases and the V segment lost 4 bases, leaving 5 bases of the junction unmatched. CDR3 DNA sequence: TGTGCCAGCAGTTCCCCGGACAGGGGTCAAGAGACCCAGTACTTC. It translates to CASSSPDRGQETQYF. The full variable domain, completed using reference TRBV28 and TRBJ2-5, is DVKVTQSSRYLVKRTGEKVFLECVQDMDHENMFWYRQDPGLGLRLIYFSYDVKMKEKGDIPEGYSVSREKKERFSLILESASTNQTSMYLCASSSPDRGQETQYFGPGTRLLVL.

CDR3 sequence reads: CASSAPGQGSGDEQYF. CDR3 nucleotides: TGTGCCAGCAGCGCCCCGGGACAGGGCTCCGGGGACGAGCAGTACTTC. The J gene is TRBJ2-7, the V gene TRBV5-6; 9 bases are shared with TRBD1. The junction had 13 bases not matched to a gene; V was cut back by 4 bases and J by 5 bases. The CDR3 runs to 16 residues. Germline CDR1 is SGHDT and CDR2 is YYEEEE.

This clonotype has only a few counts. The rearrangement joins TRBV7-9 to TRBJ2-2; no clear D. Trimming left V 7 bases short and J 6 bases short, with 12 bases between. CDR1 is SEHNR and CDR2 is FQNEAQ in the germline V gene (reference sequence). The CDR3 is 13 amino acids. CDR3 region: CASTPPGPGELFF. CDR3 nucleotide sequence: TGTGCCAGCACCCCTCCTGGTCCCGGGGAGCTGTTTTTT.

The chain is built from TRBV7-9 and TRBJ2-5, with TRBD1 matching 10 bases. V lost 5 bases and J lost 4; bases outside the gene matches: 4. This CDR3 is built from 14 residues. Germline V gene data show CDR1 as SEHNR and CDR2 as FQNEAQ (reference sequence). DNA of the CDR3: TGTGCCAGCAGCAAGACAGGGGGCCGAGAGACCCAGTACTTC. This codes for CASSKTGGRETQYF.

In this sample, this clonotype turned up a few times. The V and J genes are TRBV6-1 and TRBJ2-7; no firm D call. The CDR3 sequence is 11 residues long. The V and J ends lost 10 bases and 7 bases respectively, with 14 bases between them. The V gene's germline CDR1 is MNHNS and CDR2 SASEGT. Here the CDR3 reads CATGPGREQYF. CDR3 DNA: TGTGCCACCGGACCTGGGCGGGAGCAGTACTTC.

The chain links TRBV28 to TRBJ2-1; 7 bases match TRBD1. The CDR3 consists of 17 residues. With V trimmed by 8 bases and J by 0 bases, 13 bases remained unmatched. The germline V gene encodes CDR1 MDHEN and CDR2 SYDVKM. In nucleotides, the CDR3 is TGTGCCAGCTGGACAGGAATTCGGGATAGCTCCTACAATGAGCAGTTCTTC. Amino acid sequence: CASWTGIRDSSYNEQFF.